This T cell receptor beta chain was documented in a study of blood T cell repertoires in COVID-19. This table comes from immunoSEQ multiplex PCR, and its TCRdb copy is limited to in-frame clones, with some not included. Here the sample spans 250,000 to 300,000 clones, around 89% being singletons. CDR1 is SGHRS, CDR2 YFSETQ, per germline. This CDR3 is 13 amino acids long. The V gene lost 1 base and the J gene lost 5 bases, with 8 bases spanning the gap. The sequencing sample was made of peripheral blood. This sequence joins TRBV5-1 and TRBJ2-3; the D gene is possibly TRBD1 (6 bases). This TCR came from a man aged 35-49 years with acute or convalescent COVID-19. The CDR3 sequence: CASSLSGVDTQYF. Here the CDR3 DNA reads TGCGCCAGCAGCTTGTCAGGGGTAGATACGCAGTATTTT.